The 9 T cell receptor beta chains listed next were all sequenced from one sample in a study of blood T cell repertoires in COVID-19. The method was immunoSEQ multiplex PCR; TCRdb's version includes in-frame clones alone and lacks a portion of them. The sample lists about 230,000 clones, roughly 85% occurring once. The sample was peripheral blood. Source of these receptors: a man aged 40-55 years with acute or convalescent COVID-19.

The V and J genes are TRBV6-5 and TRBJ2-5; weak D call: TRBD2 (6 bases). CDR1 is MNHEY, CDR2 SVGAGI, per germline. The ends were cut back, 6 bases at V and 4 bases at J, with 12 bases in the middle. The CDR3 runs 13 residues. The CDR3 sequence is CASRDGGRETQYF. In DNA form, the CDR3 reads TGTGCCAGCAGGGATGGGGGGAGAGAGACCCAGTACTTC.

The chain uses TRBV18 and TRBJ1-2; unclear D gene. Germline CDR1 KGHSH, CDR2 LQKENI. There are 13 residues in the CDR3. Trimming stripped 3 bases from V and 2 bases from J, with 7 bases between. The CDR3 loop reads CASSPAENYGYTF. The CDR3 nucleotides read TGTGCCAGCTCACCGGCTGAAAACTATGGCTACACCTTC.

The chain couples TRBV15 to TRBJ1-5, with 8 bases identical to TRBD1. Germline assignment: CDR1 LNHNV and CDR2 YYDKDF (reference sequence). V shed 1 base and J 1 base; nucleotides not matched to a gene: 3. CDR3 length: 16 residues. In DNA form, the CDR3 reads TGTGCCACCAGCAGAGGGGACAGGAGGAGCAATCAGCCCCAGCATTTT. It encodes CATSRGDRRSNQPQHF.

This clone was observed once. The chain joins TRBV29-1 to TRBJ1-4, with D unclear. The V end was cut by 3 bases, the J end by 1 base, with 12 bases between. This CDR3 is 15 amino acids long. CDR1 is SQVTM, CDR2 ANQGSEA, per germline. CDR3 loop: CSVERGPGTNEKLFF. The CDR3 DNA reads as TGCAGCGTTGAGCGGGGTCCCGGAACTAATGAAAAACTGTTTTTT.

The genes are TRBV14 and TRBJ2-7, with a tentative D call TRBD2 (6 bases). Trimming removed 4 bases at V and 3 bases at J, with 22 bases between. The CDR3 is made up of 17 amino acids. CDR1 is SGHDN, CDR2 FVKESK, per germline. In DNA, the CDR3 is TGTGCCAGCAGCCCCTGGCGCAGACCCGAGGAGGGCTACGAGCAGTACTTC. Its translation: CASSPWRRPEEGYEQYF.

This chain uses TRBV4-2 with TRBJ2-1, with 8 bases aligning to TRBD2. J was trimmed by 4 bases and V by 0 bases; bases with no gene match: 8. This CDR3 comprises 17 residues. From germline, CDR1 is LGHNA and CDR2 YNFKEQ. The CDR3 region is CASSQDPAGGPYNEQFF. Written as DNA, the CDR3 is TGTGCCAGCAGCCAAGACCCCGCGGGGGGTCCTTACAATGAGCAGTTCTTC.

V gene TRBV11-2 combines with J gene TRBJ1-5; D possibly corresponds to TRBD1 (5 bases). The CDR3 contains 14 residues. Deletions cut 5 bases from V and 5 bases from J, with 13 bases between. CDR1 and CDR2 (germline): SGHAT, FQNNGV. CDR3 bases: TGTGCCAGCAGCCCGGGGGAGGGAGATCAGCCCCAGCATTTT. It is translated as CASSPGEGDQPQHF.

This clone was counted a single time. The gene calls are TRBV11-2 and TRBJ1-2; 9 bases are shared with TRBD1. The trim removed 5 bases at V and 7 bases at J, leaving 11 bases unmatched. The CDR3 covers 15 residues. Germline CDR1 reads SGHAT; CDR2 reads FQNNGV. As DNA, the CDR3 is TGTGCCAGCAGCCTCACCTCCCCGGGACAGGGTGGCTACACCTTC. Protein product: CASSLTSPGQGGYTF.

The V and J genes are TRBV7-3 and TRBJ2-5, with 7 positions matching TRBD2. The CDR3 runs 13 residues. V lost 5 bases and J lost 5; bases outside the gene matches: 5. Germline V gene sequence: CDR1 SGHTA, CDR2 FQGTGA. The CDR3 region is CASSRTRDETQYF. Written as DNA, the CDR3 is TGTGCCAGCAGCCGGACTAGGGACGAGACCCAGTACTTC.